This T cell receptor beta chain was profiled in a study of radiotherapy plus CTLA-4 blockade in lung cancer. Study summary: Patients showed objective responses in 18% of cases, and disease control was achieved by approximately 33%.

Focal radiation plus CTLA-4 blockade with ipilimumab was given to patients with chemo-refractory metastatic non-small-cell lung cancer. Points from the study as a whole: Reported findings show early blood T cell clone dynamics, with interferon-beta, best predicted response. Peripheral blood showed expansion of tumor-derived TCR clones after radiotherapy and ipilimumab.

Regarding this clone: Its antigen is currently unknown.

The CDR3 consists of 15 residues. Trimming took 4 bases from V and 5 from J, leaving 18 bases between them. Germline V gene lookup returns CDR1 SGHRS and CDR2 YFSETQ. TCRdb's table, derived via immunoSEQ multiplex PCR, lists solely in-frame clones and lacks some. Among over 12,000 clones listed, about 90% were seen once. The sample in question was peripheral blood, obtained from a patient treated with radiotherapy plus ipilimumab. The genes are TRBV5-1 and TRBJ1-1; D gene unclear. This clonotype was obtained from a human donor with non-small cell lung cancer that progressed on radiotherapy plus ipilimumab. Some clones in this sample may be carry-over from other donors' samples. The CDR3 coding sequence is TGCGCCAGCAGCACTCTTCCTGACACCCCAACTGAAGCTTTCTTT. Protein: CASSTLPDTPTEAFF.